Listed here are 17 T cell receptor beta chains from one sample, sequenced in a study of patients and donors after allogeneic stem cell transplantation. TCRdb itself ran the RT-PCR reads through MiXCR, one entry per CDR3 protein. Of about 960,000 distinct CDR3 sequences in the sample, more than 15% are singletons; the top ten hold around 6%. The sample taken for sequencing was blood, either unsorted or a sorted T cell fraction (not recorded which). The source of these receptors is a human donor who was either an allogeneic HSCT recipient or a stem cell or donor lymphocyte infusion donor (not recorded which). It is not recorded whose cells these are; they may come from a transplant donor.

In DNA form, the CDR3 reads TGTGCCAGCAGTGTCCGCGGCGGGGAGCTGTTTTTT. Its translation: CASSVRGGELFF. The rearrangement links TRBV6-1 to TRBJ2-2; D is unclear. Germline assignment: CDR1 MNHNS and CDR2 SASEGT. The CDR3 has 12 amino acids. The ends were cut back, 4 bases at V and 7 bases at J, with 7 bases in the middle.

V is TRBV15 and J is TRBJ1-2, with 7 bases identical to TRBD1. Germline CDR1 and CDR2: LNHNV and YYDKDF (reference sequence). This CDR3 comprises 15 residues. V was pared by 5 bases and J by 4 bases, with 10 bases of the junction left unmatched. Here the CDR3 reads CATSFRDSLLYGYTF. CDR3 bases: TGTGCCACCAGCTTCCGGGACAGCTTACTCTATGGCTACACCTTC.

This chain uses TRBV28 with TRBJ2-1; D gene ambiguous. CDR1 is MDHEN and CDR2 is SYDVKM in the germline V gene. The V end was cut by 8 bases, the J end by 6 bases, with 17 bases between. There are 14 residues in the CDR3. This chain's CDR3 is CASRWAEDFNEQFF. CDR3 sequence (DNA): TGTGCCAGCCGTTGGGCAGAAGATTTCAATGAGCAGTTCTTC.

The genes are TRBV4-1 and TRBJ2-1; either TRBD1 or TRBD2 may supply D (6 bases each). With 3 bases removed from V and 9 bases from J, the gap between germline ends came to 24 bases. The CDR3 runs to 17 residues. Per germline, CDR1 MGHRA and CDR2 YSYEKL. Written as DNA, the CDR3 is TGCGCCAGCAGCCAGGAGGGACACCCGGACGCACTCGGTGAGCAGTTCTTC. Protein product: CASSQEGHPDALGEQFF.

This clonotype was seen a few times. The rearrangement uses TRBV3-1 and TRBJ2-7, with D possibly called TRBD1 or TRBD2 (5 bases each). Germline CDR1 is LGHDT and CDR2 is YNNKEL (reference sequence). This CDR3 has 16 residues. V gave up 0 bases and J gave up 7 bases, with 19 bases separating them. The CDR3 DNA sequence: TGTGCCAGCAGCCAAGATACACTAGATGGGGCTGGGGAGCAGTACTTC. It yields the protein CASSQDTLDGAGEQYF.

This clonotype was counted between two and nine times. J is TRBJ1-6 and V is TRBV15, with D uncertain. The length of the CDR3 is 14 residues. With 0 bases removed from V and 11 bases from J, the gap between germline ends came to 11 bases. The germline CDR1 and CDR2 sequences are LNHNV and YYDKDF (reference sequence). The CDR3 coding sequence is TGTGCCACCAGCAGAGATCTCTTTCCCACACCCCTCCACTTT. Protein sequence: CATSRDLFPTPLHF.

J is TRBJ2-3 and V is TRBV5-1; D is possibly TRBD1 or TRBD2 (6 bases each). This CDR3 comprises 15 residues. V gave up 9 bases and J gave up 5 bases, with 22 bases separating them. Germline V CDR1 and CDR2: SGHRS, YFSETQ. The CDR3 coding sequence is TGCGCCACCTCTCCTGGAGGGGGATCGAGAGATACGCAGTATTTT. Residues: CATSPGGGSRDTQYF.

This clonotype was seen only a few times. The chain is built from TRBV11-2 and TRBJ1-1, with D possibly matching TRBD1 (5 bases). Germline loops: CDR1 SGHAT, CDR2 FQNNGV. V was cut by 6 bases and J by 0 bases, with 11 bases left in between. The CDR3 loop spans 14 amino acids. The CDR3 reads CASRTDPLNTEAFF. CDR3 in DNA: TGTGCCAGCAGGACAGACCCCCTGAACACTGAAGCTTTCTTT.

The chain combines TRBV10-3 with TRBJ2-7; 10 bases line up with TRBD2. CDR3 size: 16 residues. With 4 bases clipped from V and 4 bases from J, the junction kept 10 bases outside the gene matches. CDR1 ENHRY and CDR2 SYGVKD come from the germline V gene. This CDR3 is CAISGTSGGILYEQYF. CDR3 sequence (DNA): TGTGCCATCAGTGGGACTAGCGGAGGTATCCTATACGAGCAGTACTTC.

The V call is TRBV5-6, the J call TRBJ2-4; a possible D gene is TRBD1 (6 bases). Deletions cut 2 bases from V and 0 bases from J, with 15 bases between. Germline CDR1 and CDR2: SGHDT and YYEEEE. The CDR3 sequence is 17 residues long. As DNA, the CDR3 is TGTGCCAGCAGCTTAGAAGGGACATCGCTAGCCAAAAACATTCAGTACTTC. Encoded protein: CASSLEGTSLAKNIQYF.

The chain employs TRBV11-3 and TRBJ2-3; TRBD2 is a possible D gene (7 bases). Germline CDR1 and CDR2: SGHNT and YENEEA. Trimming left V 2 bases short and J 3 bases short, with 12 bases between. This CDR3 is built from 15 residues. Here the CDR3 DNA reads TGTGCCAGCAGCTTACACGGGGGGCAGACAGATACGCAGTATTTT. This codes for CASSLHGGQTDTQYF.

The table lists this clonotype with a few counts. The chain carries TRBV7-3 and TRBJ1-1; D call uncertain. CDR1 is SGHTA and CDR2 is FQGTGA in the germline V gene. Trimming took 1 base from V and 12 from J, leaving 9 bases between them. The CDR3 runs 11 residues. DNA of the CDR3: TGTGCCAGCAGCTTAAGAGGGAGGACTTTCTTT. Its translation: CASSLRGRTFF.

This clonotype showed up just a few times. This chain uses TRBV6-2 or TRBV6-3 with TRBJ2-3; possible D gene TRBD1, 5 bases. Germline lookup yields CDR1 MNHEY and CDR2 SVGEGT. This CDR3 region has 15 residues. V was pared by 6 bases and J by 5 bases, with 18 bases between. The CDR3 spells CASSPGQGPGDTQYF. CDR3 bases: TGTGCCAGCAGCCCTGGGCAGGGCCCGGGAGATACGCAGTATTTT.

The chain combines TRBV5-1 with TRBJ1-1, with D uncertain. Germline CDR1 is SGHRS and CDR2 is YFSETQ. This CDR3 has 14 amino acids. Between the trimmed V and J ends, which lost 4 bases and 1 base, there was a span of 11 bases. The CDR3 is CASSPGRQNTEAFF. CDR3 nucleotide sequence: TGCGCCAGCAGCCCTGGCCGACAGAACACTGAAGCTTTCTTT.

CDR3 nucleotides: TGTGCCAGCAAAGCGGAGGGCCCCGGGGAGCTGTTTTTT. Amino acid sequence: CASKAEGPGELFF. The genes are TRBV2 and TRBJ2-2; a possible D gene is TRBD2 (6 bases). Germline values: CDR1 SNHLY, CDR2 FYNNEI. V lost 7 bases and J 6 bases, leaving 12 bases between the germline ends. The CDR3 has 13 residues.

The chain links TRBV24-1 to TRBJ1-2; D is unclear. V dropped 3 bases and J dropped 4 bases, with 8 bases sitting between them. Germline CDR1 KGHDR, CDR2 SFDVKD. This CDR3 comprises 13 residues. The CDR3 coding sequence is TGTGCCACCAGTGATGCTTATACCTATGGCTACACCTTC. Its translation is CATSDAYTYGYTF.

The rearrangement joins TRBV2 to TRBJ2-2; 10 nucleotides align to TRBD1. With V trimmed by 4 bases and J by 2 bases, 16 bases remained unmatched. Germline CDR1 reads SNHLY; CDR2 reads FYNNEI. CDR3 length equals 20 residues. In nucleotides, the CDR3 is TGTGCCAGCAGTGTAGCGCGGAGCCGGACAGGGGGGAATAACACCGGGGAGCTGTTTTTT. Translating gives CASSVARSRTGGNNTGELFF.